This TCR beta chain was sequenced for a study of T-cell reconstitution after alpha-beta-depleted transplantation in children. Preparation of the TCRbeta library was carried out with unique molecular identifiers. Using its own MiXCR run on the PCR reads, TCRdb lists one record per CDR3 protein. There are 490,000 or so distinct CDR3 sequences in the sample; around 12% occur only once, and around 5.8% lies in the top ten. Germline V gene lookup returns CDR1 MNHNS and CDR2 SASEGT. The CDR3 has 14 amino acids. V dropped 9 bases and J dropped 4; count of bases not matched to a gene: 6. Source: PBMCs from the stem cell graft donor, taken from the stem cell graft. This sequence was found in a human donor who donated a stem cell graft to a child with combined immunodeficiency. The chain recombines TRBV6-1 with TRBJ2-3; 11 nucleotides line up with TRBD1. The chain's CDR3 is CASRTGGFADTQYF. The CDR3 nucleotides read TGTGCCAGTCGGACAGGGGGCTTTGCAGATACGCAGTATTTT.